The present T cell receptor beta chain was sequenced within a study of naive and memory T cell subsets. An equimolar mix of two oligonucleotides served as the beta constant-region primer for TRBC1 and TRBC2. The ligated cDNA underwent four PCR rounds using SP2 and nested alpha and beta constant-region primers. MiXCR, run by TCRdb on the UMI-ligation and nested PCR reads, gives a single entry per CDR3 protein. The sample lists around 140,000 distinct CDR3 sequences; roughly 22% were seen once. Study-level points and caveats: In CD4 and CD8 cells, diversity dropped from naive through EMRA. Possibly reflecting memory cells re-expressing CD45RA, a few larger clonotypes occurred in naive repertoires, especially CD8. A clonotype means one alpha or beta sequence, not an alpha/beta pair.

Of note for this clonotype: No antigen is known for it.

The V end was cut by 4 bases, the J end by 5 bases, with 11 bases between. Per germline, CDR1 ENHRY and CDR2 SYGVKD. The CDR3 spans 13 residues. This TCR derives from a human donor in good health. This chain connects TRBV10-3 to TRBJ2-5, with a weak D call TRBD2 (6 bases). Sequences were obtained from naive CD4+ T cells from blood. CDR3 protein: CAISGLVRETQYF. CDR3 bases: TGTGCCATCAGTGGACTAGTGCGGGAGACCCAGTACTTC.